This TCR beta chain emerged from a study of T cells in Graves' hyperthyroidism and ophthalmopathy. Disease duration under 2 months; hyperthyroidism patients were aged 18 to 65. The sample, blood from the first hyperthyroidism diagnosis, precedes any ophthalmopathy symptoms. Amplified regions were TCR beta CDR3 sequences from RNA transcripts. First-round RT-PCR targeting the TCR CDR3 was performed with the HTBI primer set. TCRdb processed the multiplex PCR reads anew with MiXCR; each CDR3 protein has one entry. The repertoire has 350,000 or so distinct CDR3 sequences, about 18% of them found once; the top ten carry roughly a third. Per germline, CDR1 SGHVS and CDR2 FQNEAQ. The CDR3 sequence is 15 residues long. Germline trimming cut 1 base from V and 4 bases from J; bases unmatched to any gene: 6.

The specimen sequenced was blood. The chain is built from TRBV7-8 and TRBJ1-2; TRBD1 matches at 7 bases. This receptor was identified in a woman under 40 with Graves' hyperthyroidism that later progressed to Graves' ophthalmopathy. For the CDR3, the DNA is TGTGCCAGCAGCTTAGGAGGGACAGTCCTCTATGGCTACACCTTC. It yields the protein CASSLGGTVLYGYTF.